The T cell receptor beta chain described here comes from a study of blood T cells in healthy people across ages. With a J-beta primer mix and a sample-barcoded 5' primer, a second PCR ran about 7 to 12 cycles. TCRdb ran MiXCR on the 5' RACE reads and lists one entry per CDR3 protein. The sample consists of about 1.4 million distinct CDR3 sequences, roughly 64% of them appearing once. Isolation of PBMCs gave at least 7 million cells per sample. The CDR3 length is 15 residues. In germline, CDR1 is MNHEY, CDR2 SMNVEV (reference sequence). The V gene lost 4 bases and the J gene lost 3 bases, with 16 bases spanning the gap. Study results and limitations: The authors considered diversity estimates from one million T cells to be underestimates. Per million T cells, TCR beta diversity dropped roughly linearly as age increased.

Note on this clonotype: The antigen remains unidentified.

The clonotype originates from a man between 18 and 29 years old in good health. Sequences were obtained from blood. The chain combines TRBV27 with TRBJ2-7, with D unresolved. The DNA for the CDR3 is TGTGCCAGCAGTTACTCGGTCCTTTATGTCTACGAGCAGTACTTC. Its translation is CASSYSVLYVYEQYF.